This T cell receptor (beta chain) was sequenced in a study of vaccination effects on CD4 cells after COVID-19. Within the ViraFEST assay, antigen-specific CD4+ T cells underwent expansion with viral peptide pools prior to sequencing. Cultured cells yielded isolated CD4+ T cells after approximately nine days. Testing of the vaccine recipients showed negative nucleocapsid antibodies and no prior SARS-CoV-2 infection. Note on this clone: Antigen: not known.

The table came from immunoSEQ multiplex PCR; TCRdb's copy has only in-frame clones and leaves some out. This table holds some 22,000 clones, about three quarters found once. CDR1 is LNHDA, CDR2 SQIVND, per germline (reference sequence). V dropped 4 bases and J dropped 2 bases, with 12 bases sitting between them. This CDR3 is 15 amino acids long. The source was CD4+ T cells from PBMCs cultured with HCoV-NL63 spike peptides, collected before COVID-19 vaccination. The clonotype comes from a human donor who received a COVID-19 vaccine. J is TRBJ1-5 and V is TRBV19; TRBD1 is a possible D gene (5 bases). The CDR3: CASSRLQGRNQPQHF. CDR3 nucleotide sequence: TGTGCCAGTAGTAGGCTTCAGGGTCGCAATCAGCCCCAGCATTTT.